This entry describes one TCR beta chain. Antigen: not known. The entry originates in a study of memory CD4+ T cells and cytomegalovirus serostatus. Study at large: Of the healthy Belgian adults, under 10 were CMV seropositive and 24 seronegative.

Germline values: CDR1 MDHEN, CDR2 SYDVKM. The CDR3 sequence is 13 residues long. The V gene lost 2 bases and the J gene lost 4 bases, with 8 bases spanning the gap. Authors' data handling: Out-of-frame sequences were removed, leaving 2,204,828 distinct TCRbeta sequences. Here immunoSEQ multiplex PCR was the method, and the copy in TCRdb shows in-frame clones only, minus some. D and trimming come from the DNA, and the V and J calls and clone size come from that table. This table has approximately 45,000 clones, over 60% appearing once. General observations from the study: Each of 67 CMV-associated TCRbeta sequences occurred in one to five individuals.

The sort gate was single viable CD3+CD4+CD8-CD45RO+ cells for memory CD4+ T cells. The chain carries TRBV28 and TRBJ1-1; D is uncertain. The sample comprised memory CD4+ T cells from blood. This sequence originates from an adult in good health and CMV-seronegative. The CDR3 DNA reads TGTGCCAGCAGTTTAGTGATAAGCACTGAAGCTTTCTTT. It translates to CASSLVISTEAFF.